The clone carrying this T cell receptor beta chain appeared many times. Its specificity is not known. Fresh peripheral blood, roughly 9.3 ml, was the source of the PBMCs. The data are from a study of T cells in Graves' hyperthyroidism and ophthalmopathy. There are 12 residues in the CDR3. Trimming took off 1 base at V and 6 bases at J, with 5 bases between the two ends. CDR1 SGHNT and CDR2 YYREEE come from the germline V gene (reference sequence). Whole-study findings and limits: Blood also held most thyroid clonotypes expanded beyond 0.001.

The investigators amplified TCR beta CDR3 regions from RNA transcripts. HTBI primers drove first-round RT-PCR of the TCR CDR3. Using its own MiXCR run on the multiplex PCR reads, TCRdb lists one record per CDR3 protein. Of about 530,000 distinct CDR3 sequences listed, roughly 18% were seen once; the top ten hold approximately 16%. The receptor was isolated from a young woman with Graves' ophthalmopathy. The V and J genes are TRBV5-4 and TRBJ1-5; D remains ambiguous. The material sequenced was blood. In nucleotides, the CDR3 is TGTGCCAGCAGCTTGATTGGTCAGCCCCAGCATTTT. Protein sequence: CASSLIGQPQHF.